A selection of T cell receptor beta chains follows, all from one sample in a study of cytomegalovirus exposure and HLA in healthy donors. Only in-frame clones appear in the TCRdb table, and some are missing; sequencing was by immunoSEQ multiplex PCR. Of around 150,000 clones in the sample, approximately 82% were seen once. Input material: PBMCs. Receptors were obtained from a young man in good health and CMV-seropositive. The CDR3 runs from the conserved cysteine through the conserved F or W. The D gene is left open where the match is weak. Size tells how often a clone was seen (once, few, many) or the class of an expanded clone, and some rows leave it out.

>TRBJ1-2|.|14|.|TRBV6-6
TGTGCCAGCAGTTACTCTGGGAGTTGGTATGGCTACACCTTC
CASSYSGSWYGYTF
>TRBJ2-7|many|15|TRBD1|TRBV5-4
TGTGCCAGCAGCTTGGGTAGGACAGGTATGAGCGAGCAGTACTTC
CASSLGRTGMSEQYF
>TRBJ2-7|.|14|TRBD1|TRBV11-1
TGTGCCAGCAGCAATAGGGACAGGGCCTACGAGCAGTACTTC
CASSNRDRAYEQYF
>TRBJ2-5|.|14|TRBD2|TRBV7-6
TGTGCCAGCAGCTTAGATTTAGCGGGAGAGACCCAGTACTTC
CASSLDLAGETQYF
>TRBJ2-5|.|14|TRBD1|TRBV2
TGTGCCAGCAGTTATGGACAGGGAATAGAGACCCAGTACTTC
CASSYGQGIETQYF
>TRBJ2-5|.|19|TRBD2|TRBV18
TGTGCCAGCTCACCATTCGGTAGCGGGGGGGCCGGAAGCCAAGAGACCCAGTACTTC
CASSPFGSGGAGSQETQYF
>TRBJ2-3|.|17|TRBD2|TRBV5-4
TGTGCCAGCAGCGCGAACGGACTAGCGGGAGTTGGAGATACGCAGTATTTT
CASSANGLAGVGDTQYF
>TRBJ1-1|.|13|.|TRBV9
TGTGCCAGCAGCGCGACAGGGAACACTGAAGCTTTCTTT
CASSATGNTEAFF
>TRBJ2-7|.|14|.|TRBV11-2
TGTGCCAGCAGCGGGTGGGGGGTTTCGTACGAGCAGTACTTC
CASSGWGVSYEQYF
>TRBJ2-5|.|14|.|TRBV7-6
TGTGCCAGCAGCTTACGTGGGAGAAGCGAGACCCAGTACTTC
CASSLRGRSETQYF
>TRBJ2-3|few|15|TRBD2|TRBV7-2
TGTGCCAGCAGCGTGCTAGCGGGGACAACAGATACGCAGTATTTT
CASSVLAGTTDTQYF
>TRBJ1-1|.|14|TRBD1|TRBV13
TGTGCCAGCAGCTCCCGGGACAGGGACACTGAAGCTTTCTTT
CASSSRDRDTEAFF
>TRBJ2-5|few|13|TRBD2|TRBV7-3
TGTGCCAGCAGCCCGACTAGCGTAGAGACCCAGTACTTC
CASSPTSVETQYF
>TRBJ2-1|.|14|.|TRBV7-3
TGTGCCAGCAGCTTATCAGGGGAGTACAATGAGCAGTTCTTC
CASSLSGEYNEQFF
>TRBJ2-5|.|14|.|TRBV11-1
TGTGCCAGCAGCTTCGCGGGCCCTCAAGAGACCCAGTACTTC
CASSFAGPQETQYF
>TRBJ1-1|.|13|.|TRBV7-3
TGTGCCAGCAGCCTGAGGATGAACACTGAAGCTTTCTTT
CASSLRMNTEAFF
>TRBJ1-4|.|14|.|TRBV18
TGTGCCAGCTCACCGAGCCAGGGAGGAGAAAAACTGTTTTTT
CASSPSQGGEKLFF
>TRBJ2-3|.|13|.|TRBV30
TGTGCCTGGAGTCCAACACTATCGGATACGCAGTATTTT
CAWSPTLSDTQYF
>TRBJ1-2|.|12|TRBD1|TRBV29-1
TGCAGCGATCGGGACAGGGGACATGGCTACACCTTC
CSDRDRGHGYTF
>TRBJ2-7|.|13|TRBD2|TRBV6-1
TGTGCCAGCACCGCGGGGGGCTCCTACGAGCAGTACTTC
CASTAGGSYEQYF
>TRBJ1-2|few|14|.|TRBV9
TGTGCCAGCAGCGCCAGGCTGACAGGCTATGGCTACACCTTC
CASSARLTGYGYTF
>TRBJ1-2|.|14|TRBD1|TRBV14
TGTGCCAGCAGCCGGGTTACAGGGGGCGATGGCTACACCTTC
CASSRVTGGDGYTF
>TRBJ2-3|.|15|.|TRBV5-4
TGTGCCAGCAGCCCCAGGGGAGCGCAGGGAGATACGCAGTATTTT
CASSPRGAQGDTQYF
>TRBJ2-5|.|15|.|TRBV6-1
TGTGCCAGCAATGAAGGACATCGGTACCAAGAGACCCAGTACTTC
CASNEGHRYQETQYF
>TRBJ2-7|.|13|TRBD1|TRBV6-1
TGTGCCAGCAGTGACCTAGGGGGCCACGAGCAGTACTTC
CASSDLGGHEQYF
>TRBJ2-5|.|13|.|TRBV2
TGTGCCTGCCCGTCGGGAGACCAAGAGACCCAGTACTTC
CACPSGDQETQYF
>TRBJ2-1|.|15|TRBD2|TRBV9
TGTGCCAGCAGCGTAGAAGCTAGCGGGAGAGATGAGCAGTTCTTC
CASSVEASGRDEQFF
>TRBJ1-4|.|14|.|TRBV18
TGTGCCAGCTCACCCGACAGTCCCAATGAAAAACTGTTTTTT
CASSPDSPNEKLFF